The 18 T cell receptor beta chains below come from one sample, sequenced in a study of vaccination and CD4 T cells after COVID-19. Oncomine TCR Beta short-read sequencing was applied to DNA from cultured CD4+ T cells. MiXCR was run by TCRdb on the PCR reads, yielding one entry per CDR3 protein. Here the sample spans about 15,000 distinct CDR3 sequences, about 31% being singletons. Described treatment: approximately 10-day PBMC culture with coronavirus spike peptide pools or control peptides (ViraFEST assay). Their antigens remain unidentified. Sequenced input: cultured CD4+ T cells from blood. The source of these receptors is a human donor with COVID-19.

The rearrangement links TRBV5-8 to TRBJ2-5, with D unresolved. CDR1 SGHTS and CDR2 YDEGEE come from the germline V gene. The CDR3 is 14 amino acids. Trimming left V 0 bases short and J 4 bases short, with 10 bases between. The CDR3 sequence: CASSLVAVRETQYF. In DNA form, the CDR3 reads TGTGCCAGCAGCTTGGTGGCGGTTCGAGAGACCCAGTACTTC.

This clonotype was seen a handful of times. This chain connects TRBV12-1 to TRBJ2-2; the D call in the table, TRBD2, was not verified against the DNA. TRBV12-1 is marked as a pseudogene. This CDR3 comprises 16 residues. The chain's CDR3 is CASSFFYPRGTGELFF. CDR3 coding DNA: TGTGCCAGCAGCTTTTTCTATCCCCGCGGCACCGGGGAGCTGTTTTTT.

This clonotype was observed a handful of times. The chain has TRBV9 and TRBJ1-1, with 7 bases aligning to TRBD1. The length of the CDR3 is 15 residues. After removal of 4 bases from V and 5 bases from J, the junction contained 11 bases not matched to a gene. Germline CDR1 reads SGDLS; CDR2 reads YYNGEE. The CDR3 here is CASSPRQTGLTEAFF. The CDR3 nucleotides are TGTGCCAGCAGCCCAAGACAGACAGGGTTAACTGAAGCTTTCTTT.

This clonotype came up a few times. The chain carries TRBV29-1 and TRBJ2-5; either TRBD1 or TRBD2 may supply D (5 bases each). V lost 4 bases, J lost 4 bases, and 13 bases lay in between. The CDR3 is 13 residues long. Looked up from germline, CDR1 is SQVTM and CDR2 is ANQGSEA. CDR3 sequence reads: CSVGRGVGETQYF. In nucleotides, the CDR3 is TGCAGCGTTGGGAGAGGGGTTGGAGAGACCCAGTACTTC.

This chain connects TRBV28 to TRBJ1-4; a possible D gene is TRBD1 (5 bases). Trimming removed 5 bases at V and 8 bases at J, with 21 bases between. There are 16 residues in the CDR3. Germline assignment: CDR1 MDHEN and CDR2 SYDVKM. CDR3 coding DNA: TGTGCCAGCAGTCAGGTACCGGGGGTGGTCTTGGAAAAACTGTTTTTT. Translation gives CASSQVPGVVLEKLFF.

Note on this clonotype: A read error may produce the germline difference seen at one junction end. The V gene is TRBV10-3, the J gene TRBJ1-1; no definite D call. The CDR3 has 11 amino acids. In germline, CDR1 is ENHRY, CDR2 SYGVKD. The CDR3 loop is CAIGEYTEAFF. The CDR3 region has the DNA TGTGCCATCGGTGAGTACACTGAAGCTTTCTTT.

The chain joins TRBV27 to TRBJ2-2; 9 nucleotides line up with TRBD1. V gave up 6 bases and J gave up 6 bases; unmatched junction bases: 2. CDR3 length: 13 residues. CDR1 and CDR2 from the germline V gene are MNHEY and SMNVEV (reference sequence). CDR3 in amino acids: CASRQGAPGELFF. The CDR3 nucleotides are TGTGCCAGCAGACAGGGGGCCCCCGGGGAGCTGTTTTTT.

This clonotype has only a few counts. The V and J genes are TRBV19 and TRBJ1-5; 8 bases agree with TRBD1. CDR1 and CDR2 from the germline V gene are LNHDA and SQIVND (reference sequence). After removal of 0 bases from V and 9 bases from J, the junction contained 4 bases not matched to a gene. This CDR3 is built from 14 residues. The CDR3 coding sequence is TGTGCCAGTAGTATAGAGGACAGGGTCCTGCCCCAGCATTTT. Translating it yields CASSIEDRVLPQHF.

The sample holds a few counts of this clonotype. The V and J genes are TRBV10-1 and TRBJ2-5; maybe TRBD1 (6 bases). This CDR3 has 14 amino acids. Trimming cost V 3 bases and J 4 bases, with 12 bases left between them. Per germline, CDR1 WNHNN and CDR2 SYGVQD (reference sequence). The CDR3: CASSDRDTLETQYF. The CDR3 DNA sequence: TGCGCCAGCAGTGACCGGGACACCTTAGAGACCCAGTACTTC.

The chain joins TRBV14 to TRBJ2-5; a possible D gene is TRBD1 (6 bases). The ends were cut back, 3 bases at V and 5 bases at J, with 10 bases in the middle. Germline V gene data show CDR1 as SGHDN and CDR2 as FVKESK. CDR3 size: 13 residues. The CDR3 is CASSHRGGETQYF. CDR3 DNA: TGTGCCAGCAGCCACAGGGGTGGGGAGACCCAGTACTTC.

This sequence joins TRBV7-2 and TRBJ2-3; 16 bases agree with TRBD2. Germline V gives CDR1 SGHTA, CDR2 FQGNSA. CDR3 size: 17 residues. The ends lost 5 bases at V and 9 bases at J; junction bases unmatched: 11. CDR3 region: CASSLGTSGGAVRTQYF. The CDR3 nucleotides read TGTGCCAGCAGCCTAGGGACTAGCGGGGGGGCAGTGCGCACGCAGTATTTT.

This chain links TRBV9 with TRBJ1-5; D uncertain. The V end lost 0 bases, the J end lost 5 bases, and 6 bases lay between the germline ends. CDR3 length equals 13 residues. Germline V gene lookup returns CDR1 SGDLS and CDR2 YYNGEE. Here the CDR3 DNA reads TGTGCCAGCAGCGTAGACGGGGATCAGCCCCAGCATTTT. Translation: CASSVDGDQPQHF.

The chain links TRBV6-8 to TRBJ2-7; 11 bases are a match to TRBD1. Germline CDR1 and CDR2: MNHGY and SAAAGT. The CDR3 totals 15 residues. The V segment lost 6 bases and the J segment 4 bases; nucleotides outside the gene matches: 8. The CDR3 DNA is TGTGCCAGCAGCCGCGGACAGGGGGCTTGGTACGAGCAGTACTTC. It encodes CASSRGQGAWYEQYF.

The CDR3 region is CSAQRTGLSNQPQHF. CDR3 DNA: TGCAGTGCCCAAAGGACAGGGTTGTCCAATCAGCCCCAGCATTTT. The chain employs TRBV20-1 and TRBJ1-5; 8 positions agree with TRBD1. V was pared by 6 bases and J by 3 bases, with 10 bases of the junction left unmatched. Germline loops: CDR1 DFQATT, CDR2 SNEGSKA (reference sequence). This CDR3 has 15 amino acids.

The CDR3 protein is CSVTEGITEAFF. In nucleotides, the CDR3 is TGCAGCGTGACGGAAGGGATCACTGAAGCTTTCTTT. The J gene is TRBJ1-1, the V gene TRBV29-1; D gene unclear. V lost 6 bases, J lost 4 bases, and 12 bases lay in between. Looked up from germline, CDR1 is SQVTM and CDR2 is ANQGSEA. This CDR3 contains 12 residues.

V is TRBV5-8 and J is TRBJ2-5; maybe TRBD2 (6 bases). CDR1 is SGHTS, CDR2 YDEGEE, per germline. The CDR3 sequence is 14 residues long. Trimming pared 8 bases from V and 1 base from J, leaving 15 bases between. This CDR3 reads CASGRGWSQETQYF. CDR3 bases: TGTGCCAGTGGGCGGGGATGGTCCCAAGAGACCCAGTACTTC.

A few counts support this clonotype. This chain connects TRBV12-3 or TRBV12-4 to TRBJ1-2; tentative D call: TRBD1 (6 bases). The CDR3 has 15 amino acids. Trimming cost V 3 bases and J 6 bases, with 17 bases left between them. The CDR3 loop is CASSFMRGALNGYTF. The CDR3 DNA reads TGTGCCAGCAGTTTTATGCGGGGGGCCTTAAATGGCTACACCTTC.

The chain links TRBV2 to TRBJ2-7, with a tentative D call TRBD2 (6 bases). Germline V CDR1 and CDR2: SNHLY, FYNNEI. This CDR3 has 11 residues. V gave up 8 bases and J gave up 3 bases, with 8 bases separating them. As DNA, the CDR3 is TGTGCCAGCGGCGGGAACTACGAGCAGTACTTC. It translates to CASGGNYEQYF.